These 28 T cell receptor beta chains share one sample of origin, sequenced in a study of blood T cells in healthy people across ages (dated by TCRdb to the mid-2010s). Receptor amplification or capture employed 5' RACE. The reads were generated on an Illumina HiSeq 2500. A second PCR of about 6 to 12 cycles was run with a J-beta primer mix and a sample-barcoded 5' primer. TCRdb reprocessing: public reads trimmed at Q25 with fastp, clones called with MiXCR, in-frame beta chains kept. Rows with one shared CDR3 protein collapse into an entry with the most common genes and DNA. This sample holds under 2 million distinct CDR3 sequences; approximately 32% were observed only once. Of the sample, around 10% is held by the ten largest clones. The sample comprised blood. The receptor set was obtained from a woman aged 30 to 39 in good health.

This clonotype turned up a few times. V is TRBV15 and J is TRBJ2-5; TRBD1 matches at 9 bases. Germline assignment: CDR1 LNHNV and CDR2 YYDKDF (reference sequence). V trimming: 5 bases; J trimming: 4 bases; junction bases outside the gene matches: 5. The CDR3 length is 14 residues. The CDR3 sequence is CATSQGQGGETQYF. The CDR3 region has the DNA TGTGCCACCAGCCAGGGACAGGGTGGAGAGACCCAGTACTTC.

The genes are TRBV12-3 or TRBV12-4 and TRBJ2-5; D perhaps matches TRBD2 (5 bases). Trimming pared 2 bases from V and 2 bases from J, leaving 12 bases between. This CDR3 contains 15 residues. CDR3 protein: CASSLRASSQETQYF. CDR3 nucleotide sequence: TGTGCCAGCAGTTTAAGGGCTAGCTCACAAGAGACCCAGTACTTC.

This clonotype was detected only a few times. The rearrangement uses TRBV28 and TRBJ2-7, with TRBD2 matching 13 bases. The DNA end lines up better with TRBJ2-5; the J call may be wrong. Looked up from germline, CDR1 is MDHEN and CDR2 is SYDVKM. The CDR3 extends over 15 amino acids. The CDR3 protein is CASNRLAGGGETQYF. The CDR3 DNA reads as TGTGCCAGCAATAGACTAGCGGGAGGTGGAGAGACCCAGTACTTC.

A note on this clonotype: A read error is possible here, since a much larger clone lies one base away. The gene calls are TRBV24-1 and TRBJ2-7, with 9 bases aligning to TRBD1. With 8 bases clipped from V and 4 bases from J, the junction kept 8 bases outside the gene matches. CDR1 and CDR2 from the germline V gene are KGHDR and SFDVKD. The CDR3 runs 14 residues. The CDR3 DNA is TGTGCCACCATCAGACAGGGGGAAGGGTACGAGCAGTACTTC. The encoded protein is CATIRQGEGYEQYF.

This clonotype was counted ten times or more. The CDR3 DNA follows: TGCAGTGCTAGAGATCAACTGGGGCCCCTTCAGTACTTC. It specifies CSARDQLGPLQYF. The chain is built from TRBV20-1 and TRBJ2-4; a weak D match, TRBD1 (5 bases). Germline CDR1 reads DFQATT; CDR2 reads SNEGSKA (reference sequence). There are 13 residues in the CDR3. Trimming shortened V by 0 bases and J by 11 bases, and 14 bases separated the two germline ends.

V and J are TRBV4-1 and TRBJ2-5; possible D gene TRBD1, 5 bases. From germline, CDR1 is MGHRA and CDR2 YSYEKL. Trimming shortened V by 4 bases and J by 1 base, and 16 bases separated the two germline ends. This CDR3 has 16 amino acids. CDR3 protein: CASSLGKGAFQETQYF. Written as DNA, the CDR3 is TGCGCCAGCAGCCTAGGGAAAGGGGCCTTCCAAGAGACCCAGTACTTC.

V usage is TRBV2 and J usage is TRBJ2-7; the D gene is possibly TRBD1 (5 bases). Trimming cost V 3 bases and J 3 bases, with 12 bases left between them. Germline V gene sequence: CDR1 SNHLY, CDR2 FYNNEI. The CDR3 totals 14 residues. The CDR3 here is CASSEGQAIYEQYF. Here the CDR3 DNA reads TGTGCCAGCAGTGAGGGGCAGGCGATCTACGAGCAGTACTTC.

This clonotype came up many times. The chain combines TRBV9 with TRBJ2-7; either TRBD1 or TRBD2 may supply D (5 bases each). The CDR3 is 15 residues long. Germline V gene lookup returns CDR1 SGDLS and CDR2 YYNGEE. The V gene lost 4 bases and the J gene lost 0 bases, with 14 bases spanning the gap. CDR3 nucleotide sequence: TGTGCCAGCAGCCCCCTTGGGGGTAGCTCCTACGAGCAGTACTTC. Its protein is CASSPLGGSSYEQYF. The full variable domain, in which reference TRBV9 and TRBJ2-7 provide the parts outside the CDR3, is DSGVTQTPKHLITATGQRVTLRCSPRSGDLSVYWYQQSLDQGLQFLIQYYNGEERAKGNILERFSAQQFPDLHSELNLSSLELGDSALYFCASSPLGGSSYEQYFGPGTRLTVT.

This clonotype occurred a few times. This sequence joins TRBV2 and TRBJ2-4; the D gene is possibly TRBD1 (5 bases). The assigned J gene may be wrong: the sequence end matches TRBJ2-7 better. The CDR3 sequence is 14 residues long. Germline CDR1 reads SNHLY; CDR2 reads FYNNEI. CDR3 protein: CASSDPQVGYEQYF. For the CDR3, the DNA is TGTGCCAGCAGTGATCCACAGGTTGGCTACGAGCAGTACTTC.

This clonotype has at least ten counts. The chain couples TRBV12-3 or TRBV12-4 to TRBJ2-7; 8 bases map to TRBD2. The junction had 6 bases not matched to a gene; V was cut back by 6 bases and J by 2 bases. This CDR3 is built from 14 residues. For the CDR3, the DNA is TGTGCCAGCAGCCGGGAGGGGGGAGCCTACGAGCAGTACTTC. Protein sequence: CASSREGGAYEQYF.

The V gene is TRBV20-1, the J gene TRBJ2-3; 13 bases line up with TRBD2. Germline loops: CDR1 DFQATT, CDR2 SNEGSKA (reference sequence). The CDR3 loop spans 16 amino acids. The junction had 10 bases not matched to a gene; V was cut back by 5 bases and J by 5 bases. The CDR3 spells CSAQKTSGRARDTQYF. In DNA, the CDR3 is TGCAGTGCTCAAAAAACTAGCGGGAGGGCAAGAGATACGCAGTATTTT.

The CDR3 loop reads CASSVAPGNYNEQFF. CDR3 DNA: TGTGCCAGCAGCGTAGCGCCGGGGAACTACAATGAGCAGTTCTTC. The chain combines TRBV9 with TRBJ2-1; a weak D match, TRBD2 (5 bases). CDR1 is SGDLS and CDR2 is YYNGEE in the germline V gene. V was cut by 0 bases and J by 3 bases, with 10 bases left in between. The CDR3 length is 15 residues.

V is TRBV28 and J is TRBJ1-1; 7 positions match TRBD1. The V gene's germline CDR1 is MDHEN and CDR2 SYDVKM. V dropped 6 bases and J dropped 7; count of bases not matched to a gene: 8. CDR3 size: 13 residues. The CDR3 here is CASRNDRVGEAFF. In DNA, the CDR3 is TGTGCCAGCAGAAACGACAGGGTCGGTGAAGCTTTCTTT.

This chain links TRBV3-1 with TRBJ1-3, with unresolved D. CDR3 length equals 17 residues. Trimming took off 2 bases at V and 9 bases at J, with 23 bases between the two ends. Germline V gene data show CDR1 as LGHDT and CDR2 as YNNKEL (reference sequence). CDR3 in DNA: TGTGCCAGCAGCCAACTAGGTAGCCGGGTCCCTGGGAGCACCATATATTTT. It encodes CASSQLGSRVPGSTIYF.

This clonotype was counted only a few times. The chain employs TRBV5-1 and TRBJ2-2; D remains ambiguous. The CDR3 extends over 14 amino acids. The V gene lost 4 bases and the J gene lost 5 bases, with 12 bases spanning the gap. CDR1 and CDR2 from the germline V gene are SGHRS and YFSETQ. This CDR3 is CASSLLTETGELFF. The CDR3 nucleotides are TGCGCCAGCAGCCTACTAACAGAAACCGGGGAGCTGTTTTTT. The whole variable domain, filled in from reference TRBV5-1 and TRBJ2-2, reads KAGVTQTPRYLIKTRGQQVTLSCSPISGHRSVSWYQQTPGQGLQFLFEYFSETQRNKGNFPGRFSGRQFSNSRSEMNVSTLELGDSALYLCASSLLTETGELFFGEGSRLTVL.

This clonotype was seen a few times. The rearrangement uses TRBV14 and TRBJ1-6; D remains unclear. Germline V gives CDR1 SGHDN, CDR2 FVKESK. Trimming removed 0 bases from V and 11 bases from J, with 8 bases in between. The CDR3 extends over 13 amino acids. The CDR3 sequence is CASSQDIAAPLHF. In nucleotides, the CDR3 is TGTGCCAGCAGCCAAGATATAGCCGCACCCCTCCACTTT.

This clonotype was seen only a few times. This rearrangement joins TRBV28 to TRBJ2-7; no firm D call. The germline gives CDR1 MDHEN, CDR2 SYDVKM. This CDR3 region has 13 residues. With 7 bases removed from V and 4 bases from J, the gap between germline ends came to 14 bases. The CDR3 DNA is TGTGCCAGCAACTCCCCGAACGAATACGAGCAGTACTTC. Translated, it gives CASNSPNEYEQYF.

This clonotype was counted only a few times. The rearrangement uses TRBV21-1 and TRBJ2-7; the table assigns TRBD1, which was not confirmed against the DNA. TRBV21-1 is an annotated pseudogene. The CDR3 is made up of 16 amino acids. The CDR3 loop reads CASSSGGQTATYEQYF. The CDR3 DNA reads as TGTGCCAGCAGCTCCGGTGGACAGACTGCGACCTACGAGCAGTACTTC.

The J gene is TRBJ2-7, the V gene TRBV6-6; TRBD1 matches 7 bases. The DNA end is more similar to TRBJ2-5, so the J call may be wrong. Per the germline V gene, CDR1 is MNHNY and CDR2 is SVGAGI (reference sequence). The CDR3 length is 15 residues. The CDR3: CASSYGQGVGETQYF. CDR3 coding DNA: TGTGCCAGCAGTTATGGGCAGGGGGTGGGAGAGACCCAGTACTTC.

CDR3 coding DNA: TGTGCCAGCACCACTCATACAAGCTCTGGAAACACCATATATTTT. It specifies CASTTHTSSGNTIYF. The gene calls are TRBV12-3 or TRBV12-4 and TRBJ1-3; unclear D gene. V shed 7 bases and J shed 0 bases, with 13 bases lying between them. The CDR3 extends over 15 amino acids.

The V and J genes are TRBV25-1 and TRBJ2-6; D is perhaps TRBD1 or TRBD2 (5 bases each). Germline assignment: CDR1 MGHDK and CDR2 SYGVNS. The ends were cut back, 2 bases at V and 0 bases at J, with 14 bases in the middle. CDR3 length: 18 residues. The CDR3 reads CASSELGTASSGANVLTF. The CDR3 DNA reads as TGTGCCAGCAGTGAACTAGGGACGGCTAGCTCTGGGGCCAACGTCCTGACTTTC.

This rearrangement joins TRBV12-3 or TRBV12-4 to TRBJ2-7; TRBD1 might be the D (6 bases). V lost 5 bases, J lost 3 bases, and 20 bases lay in between. The CDR3 is 16 amino acids. The CDR3 region is CASSPRIRTVNYEQYF. The DNA of the CDR3 is TGTGCCAGCAGTCCCAGAATACGGACAGTTAACTACGAGCAGTACTTC.

The rearrangement uses TRBV2 and TRBJ2-3; D remains ambiguous. Trimming left V 2 bases short and J 0 bases short, with 6 bases between. The CDR3 loop spans 14 amino acids. The germline gives CDR1 SNHLY, CDR2 FYNNEI. In DNA, the CDR3 is TGTGCCAGCAGTGAACAGATAAGCACAGATACGCAGTATTTT. Translation: CASSEQISTDTQYF. The entire variable domain, with the rest obtained from reference TRBV2 and TRBJ2-3, is as follows: EPEVTQTPSHQVTQMGQEVILRCVPISNHLYFYWYRQILGQKVEFLVSFYNNEISEKSEIFDDQFSVERPDGSNFTLKIRSTKLEDSAMYFCASSEQISTDTQYFGPGTRLTVL.

This sequence joins TRBV29-1 and TRBJ1-1; 9 bases match TRBD1. The CDR3 runs to 16 residues. The ends lost 7 bases at V and 0 bases at J; junction bases unmatched: 12. CDR1 is SQVTM, CDR2 ANQGSEA, per germline. This CDR3 reads CSGLTGGYSLNTEAFF. CDR3 nucleotide sequence: TGCAGCGGGCTGACAGGGGGTTATTCCCTGAACACTGAAGCTTTCTTT.

The chain joins TRBV6-1 to TRBJ1-2; 9 nucleotides agree with TRBD1. CDR1 is MNHNS, CDR2 SASEGT, per germline. V shed 4 bases, J shed 2 bases, and the junction held 5 bases outside the gene matches. The CDR3 runs to 15 residues. CDR3 protein: CASSVIQGANYGYTF. Written as DNA, the CDR3 is TGTGCCAGCAGTGTAATACAGGGGGCGAACTATGGCTACACCTTC.

Worth noting for this clonotype: Possible read error: a much larger clone is one base away. The V call is TRBV9, the J call TRBJ1-2, with 8 bases matching TRBD1. Germline V CDR1 and CDR2: SGDLS, YYNGEE. This CDR3 is built from 15 residues. In DNA form, the CDR3 reads TGTGACAGCAGCGAGCGGGACAGGAGCTTTAGGGGCTACACCTTC. It encodes CDSSERDRSFRGYTF. Complete variable domain (other parts from reference TRBV9 and TRBJ1-2): DSGVTQTPKHLITATGQRVTLRCSPRSGDLSVYWYQQSLDQGLQFLIQYYNGEERAKGNILERFSAQQFPDLHSELNLSSLELGDSALYFCDSSERDRSFRGYTFGSGTRLTVV.

The chain joins TRBV20-1 to TRBJ2-7, with a tentative D call TRBD1 (7 bases). V lost 2 bases, J lost 4 bases, and 12 bases lay in between. There are 13 residues in the CDR3. Per the germline V gene, CDR1 is DFQATT and CDR2 is SNEGSKA (reference sequence). Here the CDR3 reads CSARTTGRYEQYF. Written as DNA, the CDR3 is TGCAGTGCTAGAACGACAGGGAGGTACGAGCAGTACTTC.

This clonotype has just a few counts. The gene calls are TRBV7-2 and TRBJ2-5; D could derive from TRBD1 or TRBD2 (5 bases each). Trimming pared 5 bases from V and 2 bases from J, leaving 12 bases between. The CDR3 runs to 14 residues. Per germline, CDR1 SGHTA and CDR2 FQGNSA. The CDR3 spells CASSTGWGQETQYF. In nucleotides, the CDR3 is TGTGCCAGCAGCACAGGCTGGGGGCAAGAGACCCAGTACTTC.